The TCR beta chain described here comes from a study of blood T cell repertoires in COVID-19. The repertoire was sequenced with immunoSEQ multiplex PCR; TCRdb's copy has only in-frame clones and lacks some. The sample has over 95,000 clones, 81% seen once. Losses at the gene ends were 5 bases for V and 0 bases for J; bases not matched to a gene: 8. The CDR3 has 18 residues. Germline V lookup: CDR1 SNHLY, CDR2 FYNNEI. The chain employs TRBV2 and TRBJ2-1; 12 bases match TRBD1. This receptor was obtained from a man aged 50 to 59 with acute or convalescent COVID-19. Sequencing used peripheral blood. The CDR3 region is CASSPGQGATSSYNEQFF. The CDR3 DNA follows: TGTGCCAGCAGTCCGGGACAGGGGGCTACGTCCTCCTACAATGAGCAGTTCTTC.